This passage covers 28 T cell receptor beta chains from one sample sequenced in a study of CXCR3-negative and CXCR3-positive naive CD8 T cells. All TRB cDNA libraries came from 5' RACE performed with UMI labels. TCRdb re-called the 5' RACE reads and shows each CDR3 protein once, DNA omitted. The sample has fewer than 80,000 distinct CDR3 sequences. Source material: naive CXCR3- CD8+ T cells from blood. Subset given: CD45RO-CCR7+CD27+CD95- naive CD8+ T cells lacking CXCR3 (TNR3-). The receptors shown here come from a human donor in good health. Some clones in this sample may be carry-over from other donors' samples.

The genes are TRBV5-6 and TRBJ1-2; TCRdb picks TRBD1, but there is no DNA to check that call. CDR3 length: 15 residues. Germline lookup yields CDR1 SGHDT and CDR2 YYEEEE. The CDR3 here is CASSLREWGDSGYTF.

The chain is built from TRBV23-1 and TRBJ2-7; without DNA, the TCRdb call of TRBD1 cannot be checked. TRBV23-1 is an ORF for which the function is uncertain. This CDR3 has 17 residues. The CDR3 is CASIPPRFYDSLAKQYF.

V gene TRBV28 combines with J gene TRBJ2-3; TCRdb indicates TRBD1, and absent DNA this call remains unverified. The CDR3 consists of 17 residues. The germline V gene encodes CDR1 MDHEN and CDR2 SYDVKM. CDR3 sequence: CASSFSDRVPSTDTQYF. The full variable domain, rest sourced from reference TRBV28 and TRBJ2-3, is DVKVTQSSRYLVKRTGEKVFLECVQDMDHENMFWYRQDPGLGLRLIYFSYDVKMKEKGDIPEGYSVSREKKERFSLILESASTNQTSMYLCASSFSDRVPSTDTQYFGPGTRLTVL.

The chain couples TRBV21-1 to TRBJ1-3. TRBV21-1 is marked as a pseudogene. The CDR3 has 16 amino acids. The CDR3 is CASTRRGSSERNTIYF.

The gene calls are TRBV10-3 and TRBJ2-3; TCRdb indicates TRBD1, and absent DNA this call remains unverified. This CDR3 is built from 14 residues. Germline V gene sequence: CDR1 ENHRY, CDR2 SYGVKD. The CDR3 protein is CAISGQGRTDTQYF.

V usage is TRBV10-3 and J usage is TRBJ2-7. The germline gives CDR1 ENHRY, CDR2 SYGVKD. The CDR3 sequence is 11 residues long. The CDR3 region is CAISDLYEQYF.

The CDR3 is CASSLDAPGDTQYF. V is TRBV11-2 and J is TRBJ2-3; TCRdb's D call, TRBD1, is unchecked because there is no DNA. Germline CDR1 and CDR2: SGHAT and FQNNGV. This CDR3 is built from 14 residues. Full variable domain (outside the CDR3, taken from reference TRBV11-2 and TRBJ2-3): EAGVAQSPRYKIIEKRQSVAFWCNPISGHATLYWYQQILGQGPKLLIQFQNNGVVDDSQLPKDRFSAERLKGVDSTLKIQPAKLEDSAVYLCASSLDAPGDTQYFGPGTRLTVL.

This chain joins TRBV4-1 and TRBJ2-3. Germline V gene lookup returns CDR1 MGHRA and CDR2 YSYEKL. This CDR3 comprises 14 residues. Here the CDR3 reads CASSQDISTDTQYF.

This rearrangement joins TRBV7-3 to TRBJ1-1; the TRBD1 assignment by TCRdb is unverifiable without DNA. Germline V gene lookup returns CDR1 SGHTA and CDR2 FQGTGA. This CDR3 spans 13 amino acids. The CDR3: CASSLDRADEAFF.

This chain connects TRBV27 to TRBJ1-1. CDR3 length: 14 amino acids. Germline-derived CDR1 and CDR2 are MNHEY and SMNVEV (reference sequence). The CDR3 is CASSYLGEYTEAFF.

V usage is TRBV28 and J usage is TRBJ2-5; TCRdb calls TRBD2, which cannot be checked without DNA. CDR3 size: 13 residues. Germline CDR1 reads MDHEN; CDR2 reads SYDVKM. CDR3 protein: CASSPPSGETQYF.

The gene calls are TRBV5-1 and TRBJ2-7; the TRBD1 assignment by TCRdb is unverifiable without DNA. This CDR3 contains 15 residues. Germline-derived CDR1 and CDR2 are SGHRS and YFSETQ. CDR3 protein: CASARDRTGAGEQYF.

The CDR3 here is CASRETGAYEQYF. The chain is built from TRBV2 and TRBJ2-7; there is no DNA to check the TCRdb D call of TRBD1. Germline CDR1 SNHLY, CDR2 FYNNEI. The CDR3 is 13 amino acids.

CDR3 in amino acids: CASSLGRLYEQYF. V usage is TRBV12-3 or TRBV12-4 and J usage is TRBJ2-7. The CDR3 length is 13 residues.

The chain joins TRBV11-1 to TRBJ2-7. The germline V gene has CDR1 SGHAT and CDR2 FQDESV (reference sequence). The CDR3 runs 13 residues. This chain's CDR3 is CASSAGVTYEQYF.

The chain recombines TRBV20-1 with TRBJ2-5; without DNA, the TCRdb call of TRBD1 cannot be checked. This CDR3 is 15 amino acids long. The V gene's germline CDR1 is DFQATT and CDR2 SNEGSKA (reference sequence). The CDR3 loop reads CSATSAGESVETQYF.

The chain employs TRBV11-3 and TRBJ2-7. Looked up from germline, CDR1 is SGHNT and CDR2 is YENEEA. The CDR3 is made up of 15 amino acids. This CDR3 is CASSLSVRSSYEQYF.

This chain links TRBV5-1 with TRBJ2-2. In germline, CDR1 is SGHRS, CDR2 YFSETQ. The CDR3 consists of 13 residues. The CDR3 here is CASSLEYSGELFF.

The chain combines TRBV6-5 with TRBJ2-5; TCRdb calls TRBD2, which cannot be checked without DNA. From germline, CDR1 is MNHEY and CDR2 SVGAGI. The CDR3 has 14 residues. The CDR3 here is CASSFLEGPETQYF.

The chain joins TRBV7-6 to TRBJ2-4; TCRdb proposes TRBD1, but this gene call is untestable without DNA. This CDR3 spans 14 amino acids. Germline V gene sequence: CDR1 SGHVS, CDR2 FNYEAQ. The CDR3 is CASSLSGDGNIQYF.

The rearrangement uses TRBV4-3 and TRBJ1-5; TCRdb's D call of TRBD1 is untestable without DNA. The CDR3 sequence is 16 residues long. The germline V gene encodes CDR1 LGHNA and CDR2 YSLEER. The CDR3 sequence is CASSQTNRDGNQPQHF.

This rearrangement joins TRBV28 to TRBJ2-3; absent DNA, TCRdb's TRBD2 call cannot be checked. The germline gives CDR1 MDHEN, CDR2 SYDVKM. The CDR3 is made up of 17 amino acids. The CDR3 loop reads CASTLLGLAGARDTQYF.

The CDR3 here is CASSLVLEREQYF. The V call is TRBV7-9, the J call TRBJ2-7; without DNA, the TCRdb call of TRBD2 cannot be checked. In germline, CDR1 is SEHNR, CDR2 FQNEAQ (reference sequence). The CDR3 spans 13 residues.

The CDR3 sequence: CSVVGNTEAFF. This rearrangement joins TRBV29-1 to TRBJ1-1. The CDR3 sequence is 11 residues long. Germline CDR1 and CDR2: SQVTM and ANQGSEA.

The chain uses TRBV9 and TRBJ1-2. Per germline, CDR1 SGDLS and CDR2 YYNGEE. The CDR3 is 13 amino acids. CDR3: CASSVAPNYGYTF.

The chain links TRBV6-1 to TRBJ2-2; TCRdb picks TRBD1, but there is no DNA to check that call. Germline CDR1 reads MNHNS; CDR2 reads SASEGT. CDR3 size: 15 residues. The CDR3: CASSERRGDTGELFF.

The chain is built from TRBV7-3 and TRBJ2-2; the D call from TCRdb, TRBD1, cannot be confirmed without DNA. CDR1 and CDR2 (germline): SGHTA, FQGTGA. The CDR3 contains 14 residues. CDR3: CASSQDRLTGELFF.

This chain joins TRBV11-2 and TRBJ1-2; TCRdb proposes TRBD1, but this gene call is untestable without DNA. The V gene's germline CDR1 is SGHAT and CDR2 FQNNGV. The CDR3 is made up of 19 amino acids. This chain's CDR3 is CASSLDKTGDRRDYNGYTF.